The 22 T cell receptor beta chains listed next were all sequenced from one sample in a study of T cells in Graves' hyperthyroidism and ophthalmopathy. Amplification targeted TCR beta CDR3 regions from RNA transcripts. Using the HTBI primer set, a first-round RT-PCR was run on the TCR CDR3. TCRdb re-derived calls from the multiplex PCR reads in MiXCR, one entry per CDR3 protein. In the table there are about 200,000 distinct CDR3 sequences, approximately 16% of which are singletons. What was sequenced was blood. The receptor source for this set is a man aged 35-49 years with Graves' hyperthyroidism.

This clonotype was seen once. The chain couples TRBV3-1 to TRBJ2-7; tentatively, D is TRBD1 (5 bases). The CDR3 is 17 amino acids. Trimming removed 2 bases at V and 3 bases at J, with 20 bases between. Germline CDR1 LGHDT, CDR2 YNNKEL (reference sequence). This chain's CDR3 is CASSQSLGQGRVYEQYF. CDR3 nucleotides: TGTGCCAGCAGCCAATCACTCGGGCAGGGAAGGGTCTACGAGCAGTACTTC.

This clonotype was observed a handful of times. The rearrangement links TRBV6-2 or TRBV6-3 to TRBJ2-1, with 7 positions matching TRBD1. The germline gives CDR1 MNHEY, CDR2 SVGEGT. V lost 0 bases, J lost 2 bases, and 7 bases stayed unmatched. The CDR3 sequence is 17 residues long. CDR3 sequence: CASSYSLRQGPYNEQFF. In DNA form, the CDR3 reads TGTGCCAGCAGTTACTCTTTAAGACAGGGACCCTACAATGAGCAGTTCTTC.

This clonotype was recorded at least ten times. This rearrangement joins TRBV28 to TRBJ1-1; no clear D gene. Germline V gene data show CDR1 as MDHEN and CDR2 as SYDVKM. With 1 base removed from V and 4 bases from J, the gap between germline ends came to 10 bases. The CDR3 consists of 14 residues. In DNA, the CDR3 is TGTGCCAGCAGTTTATTAGGGAGCGGCACTGAAGCTTTCTTT. Translated, it gives CASSLLGSGTEAFF.

Turning to this clonotype: The junction and the germline gene differ at one end; a read error may be behind it. CDR3 nucleotides: TGCGCCAGCAGCTTGTGGGAAGCGGGGGAAGATACGCAGTATTTT. Its translation: CASSLWEAGEDTQYF. This rearrangement joins TRBV7-2 to TRBJ2-3; TRBD2 agrees at 8 bases. Germline V gene lookup returns CDR1 SGHTA and CDR2 FQGNSA. The CDR3 consists of 15 residues.

This clonotype was recorded many times. CDR3 nucleotides: TGTGCCAGCAGCCCGGAGGGAGATACGCAGTATTTT. It codes for CASSPEGDTQYF. This sequence joins TRBV3-1 and TRBJ2-3, with D perhaps matching TRBD2 (6 bases). V dropped 4 bases and J dropped 5 bases, with 7 bases sitting between them. CDR1 LGHDT and CDR2 YNNKEL come from the germline V gene (reference sequence). The CDR3 contains 12 residues.

This clonotype was detected ten times or more. The chain links TRBV28 to TRBJ2-5; the match to TRBD1 covers 10 bases. J was trimmed by 13 bases and V by 7 bases; bases with no gene match: 12. This CDR3 region has 13 residues. CDR1 is MDHEN and CDR2 is SYDVKM in the germline V gene. CDR3 protein: CASTSPGTGARYF. In nucleotides, the CDR3 is TGTGCCAGCACCTCGCCCGGGACAGGGGCCCGGTACTTC.

This clonotype was picked up many times. The chain has TRBV12-3 or TRBV12-4 and TRBJ1-5; D unresolved. V was trimmed by 2 bases and J by 6 bases, leaving 11 bases between them. This CDR3 is built from 14 residues. For the CDR3, the DNA is TGTGCCAGCAGTTTATGGCAAGTGAGTCAGCCCCAGCATTTT. Amino acids: CASSLWQVSQPQHF.

This clonotype appeared many times. The V gene is TRBV18, the J gene TRBJ2-5; D is perhaps TRBD1 or TRBD2 (5 bases each). This CDR3 is 14 amino acids long. V shed 4 bases and J shed 3 bases, with 12 bases lying between them. Germline assignment: CDR1 KGHSH and CDR2 LQKENI. Written as DNA, the CDR3 is TGTGCCAGCTCACGGGGCGGGCTCGAAGAGACCCAGTACTTC. As protein: CASSRGGLEETQYF.

The table lists this clonotype with many counts. The rearrangement uses TRBV30 and TRBJ1-4; D remains unclear. There are 13 residues in the CDR3. V dropped 5 bases and J dropped 0 bases, with 7 bases sitting between them. Germline V gene lookup returns CDR1 GTSNPN and CDR2 SVGIG (reference sequence). CDR3 sequence (DNA): TGTGCCTGGCGGGAGGCAACTAATGAAAAACTGTTTTTT. Encoded protein: CAWREATNEKLFF.

Ten or more counts support this clonotype. This rearrangement joins TRBV20-1 to TRBJ1-3; maybe TRBD1 (5 bases). The CDR3 spans 15 residues. The germline V gene encodes CDR1 DFQATT and CDR2 SNEGSKA (reference sequence). V was shortened by 3 bases and J by 3 bases, with 15 bases between the two germline ends. Here the CDR3 reads CSARVGRAYGNTIYF. In nucleotides, the CDR3 is TGCAGTGCTAGGGTTGGCAGGGCTTATGGAAACACCATATATTTT.

This clonotype was seen repeatedly, ten times or more. The gene calls are TRBV5-6 and TRBJ2-3; D is uncertain. In germline, CDR1 is SGHDT, CDR2 YYEEEE. V dropped 3 bases and J dropped 2 bases, with 7 bases sitting between them. This CDR3 has 13 amino acids. CDR3 residues: CASSWGNTDTQYF. The CDR3 region has the DNA TGTGCCAGCAGCTGGGGAAACACAGATACGCAGTATTTT.

The genes are TRBV2 and TRBJ1-5, with a tentative D call TRBD1 (5 bases). The length of the CDR3 is 15 residues. Trimming pared 6 bases from V and 6 bases from J, leaving 18 bases between. Germline CDR1 and CDR2: SNHLY and FYNNEI. The CDR3 sequence: CASSPRLAGGQPQHF. In nucleotides, the CDR3 is TGTGCCAGCAGCCCTAGACTAGCGGGGGGTCAGCCCCAGCATTTT.

This clonotype was counted many times. The rearrangement uses TRBV10-3 and TRBJ2-5; D possibly uses TRBD1 or TRBD2 (6 bases each). CDR3 length: 14 amino acids. Looked up from germline, CDR1 is ENHRY and CDR2 is SYGVKD. V dropped 3 bases and J dropped 5 bases, with 13 bases sitting between them. CDR3 sequence (DNA): TGTGCCATCAGTGATGGGGGGCGAGGTGAGACCCAGTACTTC. Translating it yields CAISDGGRGETQYF.

In this sample, this clonotype turned up many times. The rearrangement links TRBV7-2 to TRBJ1-1; 7 nucleotides line up with TRBD1. CDR1 is SGHTA, CDR2 FQGNSA, per germline. This CDR3 has 15 amino acids. V lost 5 bases and J lost 4; bases outside the gene matches: 10. The CDR3, as DNA: TGTGCCAGCAGCCGAGGAGGGGGCGGGATCACTGAAGCTTTCTTT. Its translation: CASSRGGGGITEAFF.

In its sample, this clonotype was seen a few times. The chain has TRBV15 and TRBJ1-2; the D is unclear. Looked up from germline, CDR1 is LNHNV and CDR2 is YYDKDF (reference sequence). CDR3 length: 12 residues. The V end lost 5 bases, the J end lost 3 bases, and 7 bases lay between the germline ends. The CDR3 DNA follows: TGTGCCACCAGCTTCGGGGACTATGGCTACACCTTC. Protein: CATSFGDYGYTF.

As for this clonotype: A read error is possible here, since a much larger clone lies one base away. V and J are TRBV20-1 and TRBJ2-3; D is tentatively TRBD1 or TRBD2 (5 bases each). The ends were cut back, 4 bases at V and 8 bases at J, with 22 bases in the middle. Germline loops: CDR1 DFQATT, CDR2 SNEGSKA (reference sequence). CDR3 size: 15 residues. The CDR3, as DNA: TGCAGTGCTATGCCCGGGGAAGGGGAATCAGGTACGCAGTATTTT. This sequence encodes CSAMPGEGESGTQYF.

This clonotype has a count of ten or more. The V call is TRBV7-9, the J call TRBJ2-1; 7 nucleotides align to TRBD2. With V trimmed by 5 bases and J by 5 bases, 12 bases remained unmatched. Germline V gene data show CDR1 as SEHNR and CDR2 as FQNEAQ (reference sequence). The CDR3 contains 16 residues. CDR3 in amino acids: CASSTRRSGANNEQFF. The CDR3 DNA follows: TGTGCCAGCAGCACCCGAAGGAGCGGGGCGAACAATGAGCAGTTCTTC.

This clonotype was recorded once. The V call is TRBV15, the J call TRBJ2-5; unclear D gene. The germline gives CDR1 LNHNV, CDR2 YYDKDF (reference sequence). The CDR3 spans 15 residues. V shed 0 bases and J shed 2 bases, with 10 bases lying between them. CDR3 DNA: TGTGCCACCAGCAGAGATCGTCACAGTCAAGAGACCCAGTACTTC. It yields the protein CATSRDRHSQETQYF.

This clonotype was picked up many times. The rearrangement joins TRBV3-1 to TRBJ2-5, with 10 bases that match TRBD2. J lost 4 bases, V lost 4 bases, and 12 bases had no gene match. CDR3 length: 17 residues. Germline V gene sequence: CDR1 LGHDT, CDR2 YNNKEL (reference sequence). The CDR3 is CASSRRGSGGNRETQYF. In nucleotides, the CDR3 is TGTGCCAGCAGCCGTCGGGGTAGCGGGGGGAATCGAGAGACCCAGTACTTC.

This clonotype was observed a single time. The chain joins TRBV2 to TRBJ2-3; D ambiguous. This CDR3 spans 11 amino acids. Germline V gene data show CDR1 as SNHLY and CDR2 as FYNNEI. With 6 bases removed from V and 8 bases from J, the gap between germline ends came to 9 bases. CDR3 nucleotide sequence: TGTGCCAGCAGCGGGCGAAGTACGCAGTATTTT. Translation gives CASSGRSTQYF.

This clonotype was counted many times. This rearrangement joins TRBV28 to TRBJ1-2; D might be TRBD1 (5 bases). Deletions cut 2 bases from V and 2 bases from J, with 9 bases between. This CDR3 spans 14 amino acids. CDR1 and CDR2 (germline): MDHEN, SYDVKM. CDR3 in DNA: TGTGCCAGCAGTTTAATGGGGCAGAACTATGGCTACACCTTC. Translation gives CASSLMGQNYGYTF.

This clonotype appeared once. The chain employs TRBV11-1 and TRBJ2-5; 11 positions agree with TRBD2. Losses at the gene ends were 0 bases for V and 4 bases for J; bases not matched to a gene: 7. This CDR3 is 17 amino acids long. The germline gives CDR1 SGHAT, CDR2 FQDESV (reference sequence). The CDR3 nucleotides read TGTGCCAGCAGCTTAGCGATCGGAACTAGCGGGGGAGAGACCCAGTACTTC. Residues: CASSLAIGTSGGETQYF.